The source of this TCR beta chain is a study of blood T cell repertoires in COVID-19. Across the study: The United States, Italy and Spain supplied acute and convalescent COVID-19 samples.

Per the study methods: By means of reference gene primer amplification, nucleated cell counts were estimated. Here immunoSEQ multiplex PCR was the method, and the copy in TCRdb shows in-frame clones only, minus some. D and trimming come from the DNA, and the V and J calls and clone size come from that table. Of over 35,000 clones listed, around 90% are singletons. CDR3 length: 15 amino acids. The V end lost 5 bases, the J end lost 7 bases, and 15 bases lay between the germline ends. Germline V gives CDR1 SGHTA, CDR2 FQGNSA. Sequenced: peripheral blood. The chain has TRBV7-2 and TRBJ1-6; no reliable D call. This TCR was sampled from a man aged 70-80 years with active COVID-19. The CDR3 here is CASSPRQDTNSPLHF. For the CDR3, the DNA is TGTGCCAGCAGCCCACGTCAGGATACGAATTCACCCCTCCACTTT.